One and the same sample provided the 9 T cell receptor beta chains below, sequenced in a study of regulatory T cells in long-lasting Graves disease. Noted time point: persistent/refractory GD, antithyroid drugs over 5 years with positive TRAb. Researchers made the TCR library from RNA that was extracted from PBMCs. Sequencing libraries for TCR beta were prepared with iRepertoire HTBI primers and Arm-PCR of CDR3 regions. A single record per CDR3 protein comes from TCRdb applying MiXCR to the multiplex PCR reads. The sample contains 600,000 to 850,000 distinct CDR3 sequences, 30% of which appear only once. This specimen consisted of peripheral blood mononuclear cells (PBMCs), obtained when the disease was refractory, from a patient treated with antithyroid drugs. The receptors were sampled from a female donor with Graves disease.

This rearrangement joins TRBV12-3 or TRBV12-4 to TRBJ2-6, with unresolved D. The CDR3 is made up of 15 amino acids. V was trimmed by 6 bases and J by 2 bases, leaving 11 bases between them. DNA of the CDR3: TGTGCCAGCAGCTTTAGAAGTCCTGGGGCCAACGTCCTGACTTTC. Translating gives CASSFRSPGANVLTF.

This clonotype has more than one count but fewer than ten. The chain employs TRBV11-2 and TRBJ2-7; 9 nucleotides align to TRBD1. Germline V gene data show CDR1 as SGHAT and CDR2 as FQNNGV. The CDR3 spans 17 residues. Trimming took 2 bases from V and 9 from J; bases not matched to a gene: 17. The CDR3 protein is CASSLKTTGTGRKVQYF. Here the CDR3 DNA reads TGTGCCAGCAGCTTAAAAACGACCGGGACAGGGAGAAAGGTGCAGTACTTC. The full variable domain, in which reference TRBV11-2 and TRBJ2-7 provide the parts outside the CDR3, is EAGVAQSPRYKIIEKRQSVAFWCNPISGHATLYWYQQILGQGPKLLIQFQNNGVVDDSQLPKDRFSAERLKGVDSTLKIQPAKLEDSAVYLCASSLKTTGTGRKVQYFGPGTRLTVT.

The rearrangement joins TRBV30 to TRBJ1-2; no clear D gene. The length of the CDR3 is 15 residues. Germline V gene data show CDR1 as GTSNPN and CDR2 as SVGIG (reference sequence). Trimming pared 0 bases from V and 5 bases from J, leaving 16 bases between. The CDR3 nucleotides are TGTGCCTGGAGTGTAAGGAACGGCGCGGTGTATGGCTACACCTTC. It encodes CAWSVRNGAVYGYTF.

The sample holds many counts of this clonotype. V usage is TRBV20-1 and J usage is TRBJ1-5, with 8 bases aligning to TRBD1. The CDR3 runs to 14 residues. The junction had 4 bases not matched to a gene; V was cut back by 5 bases and J by 1 base. The V gene's germline CDR1 is DFQATT and CDR2 SNEGSKA (reference sequence). This CDR3 is CSAGGQASNQPQHF. The CDR3 nucleotides read TGCAGTGCTGGGGGACAGGCGAGCAATCAGCCCCAGCATTTT.

This clonotype was observed a handful of times. The V and J genes are TRBV9 and TRBJ2-7; TRBD2 aligns across 10 bases. This CDR3 is 13 amino acids long. CDR1 and CDR2 (germline): SGDLS, YYNGEE. J was trimmed by 7 bases and V by 2 bases; bases with no gene match: 3. As DNA, the CDR3 is TGTGCCAGCAGCGTTAAGCGGGAGGGTGAGCAGTACTTC. Translating it yields CASSVKREGEQYF.

The table lists this clonotype with a few counts. The rearrangement joins TRBV20-1 to TRBJ1-1; D remains unclear. Trimming took off 3 bases at V and 2 bases at J, with 10 bases between the two ends. Per germline, CDR1 DFQATT and CDR2 SNEGSKA (reference sequence). The CDR3 has 13 amino acids. For the CDR3, the DNA is TGCAGTGCTAGGGTCGTGCTAAACACTGAAGCTTTCTTT. The encoded protein is CSARVVLNTEAFF.

The chain is built from TRBV7-9 and TRBJ1-5; 7 positions agree with TRBD1. The ends lost 6 bases at V and 0 bases at J; junction bases unmatched: 5. Germline CDR1 and CDR2: SEHNR and FQNEAQ (reference sequence). The CDR3 totals 15 residues. In nucleotides, the CDR3 is TGTGCCAGCAGTTCAGGGGGGATTAGCAATCAGCCCCAGCATTTT. It codes for CASSSGGISNQPQHF.

V usage is TRBV6-1 and J usage is TRBJ2-7; D may be TRBD2 (6 bases). Trimming took off 6 bases at V and 8 bases at J, with 23 bases between the two ends. The CDR3 extends over 15 amino acids. Germline assignment: CDR1 MNHNS and CDR2 SASEGT. The CDR3, as DNA: TGTGCCAGCAGCCGCGAGGCGGGACTTTACAGAAAGCAGTACTTC. Translated, it gives CASSREAGLYRKQYF.

The gene calls are TRBV11-2 and TRBJ1-1; TRBD1 is a possible D gene (6 bases). V shed 2 bases and J shed 1 base, with 11 bases lying between them. CDR1 is SGHAT, CDR2 FQNNGV, per germline. The CDR3 has 15 residues. The CDR3 sequence: CASSLMGAGNTEAFF. The CDR3 nucleotides are TGTGCCAGCAGCTTAATGGGGGCAGGGAACACTGAAGCTTTCTTT.